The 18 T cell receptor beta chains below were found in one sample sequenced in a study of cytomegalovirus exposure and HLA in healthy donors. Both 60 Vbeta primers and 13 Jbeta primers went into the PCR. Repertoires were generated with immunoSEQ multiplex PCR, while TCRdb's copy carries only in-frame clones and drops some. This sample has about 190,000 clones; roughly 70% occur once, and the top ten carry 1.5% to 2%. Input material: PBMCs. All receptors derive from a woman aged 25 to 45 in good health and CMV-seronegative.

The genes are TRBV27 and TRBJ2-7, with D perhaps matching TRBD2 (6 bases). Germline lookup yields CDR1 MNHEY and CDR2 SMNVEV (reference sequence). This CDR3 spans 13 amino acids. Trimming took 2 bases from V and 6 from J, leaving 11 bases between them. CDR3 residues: CASSLGGGAEQYF. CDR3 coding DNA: TGTGCCAGCAGTTTAGGTGGCGGGGCCGAGCAGTACTTC.

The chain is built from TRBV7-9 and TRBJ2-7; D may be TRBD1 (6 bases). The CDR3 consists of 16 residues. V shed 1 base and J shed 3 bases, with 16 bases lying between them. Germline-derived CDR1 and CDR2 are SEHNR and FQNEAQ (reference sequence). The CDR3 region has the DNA TGTGCCAGCAGCTTAGTCGGAAACAGGGCTGGCTACGAGCAGTACTTC. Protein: CASSLVGNRAGYEQYF. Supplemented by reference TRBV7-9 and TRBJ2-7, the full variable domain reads DTGVSQNPRHKITKRGQNVTFRCDPISEHNRLYWYRQTLGQGPEFLTYFQNEAQLEKSRLLSDRFSAERPKGSFSTLEIQRTEQGDSAMYLCASSLVGNRAGYEQYFGPGTRLTVT.

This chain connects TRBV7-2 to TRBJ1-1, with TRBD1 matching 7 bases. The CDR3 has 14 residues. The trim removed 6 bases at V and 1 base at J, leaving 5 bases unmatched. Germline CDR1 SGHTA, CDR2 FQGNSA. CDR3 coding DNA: TGTGCCAGCAGGACAGGGATTGGGAACACTGAAGCTTTCTTT. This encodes CASRTGIGNTEAFF.

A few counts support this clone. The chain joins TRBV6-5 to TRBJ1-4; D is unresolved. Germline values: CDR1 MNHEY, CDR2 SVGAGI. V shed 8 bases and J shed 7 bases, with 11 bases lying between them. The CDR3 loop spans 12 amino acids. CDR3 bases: TGTGCCAGCTCACGACTCCTTGAAAAACTGTTTTTT. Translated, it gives CASSRLLEKLFF.

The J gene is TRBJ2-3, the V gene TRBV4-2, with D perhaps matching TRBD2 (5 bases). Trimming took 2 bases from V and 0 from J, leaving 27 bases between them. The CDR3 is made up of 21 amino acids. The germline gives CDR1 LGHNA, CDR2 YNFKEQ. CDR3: CASSQSPGHLSLRGSTDTQYF. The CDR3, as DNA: TGTGCCAGCAGCCAATCCCCCGGTCACCTTTCACTCCGGGGTAGCACAGATACGCAGTATTTT.

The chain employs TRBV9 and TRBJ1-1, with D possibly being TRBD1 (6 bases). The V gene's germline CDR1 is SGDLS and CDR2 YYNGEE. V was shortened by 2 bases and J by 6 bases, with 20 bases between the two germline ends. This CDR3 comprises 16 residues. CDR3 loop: CASSVSGTDSHSEAFF. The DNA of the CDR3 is TGTGCCAGCAGCGTGTCAGGGACGGACAGCCACTCTGAAGCTTTCTTT. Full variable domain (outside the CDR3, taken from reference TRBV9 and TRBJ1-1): DSGVTQTPKHLITATGQRVTLRCSPRSGDLSVYWYQQSLDQGLQFLIQYYNGEERAKGNILERFSAQQFPDLHSELNLSSLELGDSALYFCASSVSGTDSHSEAFFGQGTRLTVV.

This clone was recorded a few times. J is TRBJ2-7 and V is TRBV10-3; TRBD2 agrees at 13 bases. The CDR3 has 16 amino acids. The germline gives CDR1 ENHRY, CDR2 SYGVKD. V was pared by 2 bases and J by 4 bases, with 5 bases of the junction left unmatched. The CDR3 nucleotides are TGTGCCATCAGTGAGACTAGCGGGAGGGCCGGGTACGAGCAGTACTTC. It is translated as CAISETSGRAGYEQYF.

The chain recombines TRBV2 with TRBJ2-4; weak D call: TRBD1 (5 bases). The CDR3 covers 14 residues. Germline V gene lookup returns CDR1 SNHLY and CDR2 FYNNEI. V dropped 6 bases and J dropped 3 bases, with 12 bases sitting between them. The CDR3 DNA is TGTGCCAGCAGAGTAGACAGTTACAAAAACATTCAGTACTTC. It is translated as CASRVDSYKNIQYF. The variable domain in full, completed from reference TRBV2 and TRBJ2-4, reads EPEVTQTPSHQVTQMGQEVILRCVPISNHLYFYWYRQILGQKVEFLVSFYNNEISEKSEIFDDQFSVERPDGSNFTLKIRSTKLEDSAMYFCASRVDSYKNIQYFGAGTRLSVL.

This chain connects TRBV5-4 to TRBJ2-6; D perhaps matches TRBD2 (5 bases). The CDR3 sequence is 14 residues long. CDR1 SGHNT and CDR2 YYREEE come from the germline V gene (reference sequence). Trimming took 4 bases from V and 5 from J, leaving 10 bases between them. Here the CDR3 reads CASSPPGRANVLTF. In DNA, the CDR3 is TGTGCCAGCAGCCCGCCGGGGAGGGCCAACGTCCTGACTTTC.

The CDR3 DNA is TGCAGCCATTATACGGATGAGCAGTTCTTC. Translated, it gives CSHYTDEQFF. This chain joins TRBV20-1 and TRBJ2-1; no firm D call. CDR1 and CDR2 from the germline V gene are DFQATT and SNEGSKA (reference sequence). The CDR3 consists of 10 residues.

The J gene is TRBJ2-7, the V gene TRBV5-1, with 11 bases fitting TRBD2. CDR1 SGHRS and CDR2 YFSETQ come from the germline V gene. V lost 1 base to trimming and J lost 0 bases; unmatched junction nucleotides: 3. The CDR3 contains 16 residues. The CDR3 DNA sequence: TGCGCCAGCAGCTTGACTAGCGGGGGAGGCTCCTACGAGCAGTACTTC. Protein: CASSLTSGGGSYEQYF.

CDR3 coding DNA: TGTGCCACGCTACCAGGGTTAGGGAACACTGAAGCTTTCTTT. Translated, it gives CATLPGLGNTEAFF. The gene calls are TRBV19 and TRBJ1-1; possible D gene TRBD1, 5 bases. The V gene lost 10 bases and the J gene lost 1 base, with 16 bases spanning the gap. This CDR3 has 14 amino acids. CDR1 and CDR2 (germline): LNHDA, SQIVND (reference sequence).

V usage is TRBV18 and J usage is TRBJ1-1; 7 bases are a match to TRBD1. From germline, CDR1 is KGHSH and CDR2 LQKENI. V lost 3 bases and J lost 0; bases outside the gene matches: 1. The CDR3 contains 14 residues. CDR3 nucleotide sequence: TGTGCCAGCTCACCGGGACAGTTGAACACTGAAGCTTTCTTT. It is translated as CASSPGQLNTEAFF.

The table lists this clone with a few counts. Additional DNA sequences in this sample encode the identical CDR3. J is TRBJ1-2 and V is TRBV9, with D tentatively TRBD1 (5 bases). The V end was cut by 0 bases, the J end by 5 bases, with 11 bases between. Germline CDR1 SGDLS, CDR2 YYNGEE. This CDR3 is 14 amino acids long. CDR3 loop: CASSVEGSGYGYTF. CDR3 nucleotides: TGTGCCAGCAGCGTAGAGGGGTCGGGTTATGGCTACACCTTC.

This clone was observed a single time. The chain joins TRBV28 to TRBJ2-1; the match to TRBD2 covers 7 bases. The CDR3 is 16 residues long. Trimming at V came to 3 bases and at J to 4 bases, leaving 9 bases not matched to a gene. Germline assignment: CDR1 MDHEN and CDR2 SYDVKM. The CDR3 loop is CASSFGASGRYNEQFF. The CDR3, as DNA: TGTGCCAGCAGTTTCGGGGCTAGCGGACGTTACAATGAGCAGTTCTTC.

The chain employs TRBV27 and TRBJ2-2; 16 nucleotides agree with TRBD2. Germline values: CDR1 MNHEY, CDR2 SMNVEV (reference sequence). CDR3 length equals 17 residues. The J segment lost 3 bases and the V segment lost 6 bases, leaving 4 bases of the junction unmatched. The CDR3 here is CASRGLAGGPDTGELFF. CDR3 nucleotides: TGTGCCAGCAGGGGACTAGCGGGGGGGCCGGACACCGGGGAGCTGTTTTTT.

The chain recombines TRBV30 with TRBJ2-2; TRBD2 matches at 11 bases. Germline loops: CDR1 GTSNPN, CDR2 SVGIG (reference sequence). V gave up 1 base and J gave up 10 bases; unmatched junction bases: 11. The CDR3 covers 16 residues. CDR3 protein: CAWSGGAGLADVELFF. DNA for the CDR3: TGTGCCTGGAGTGGTGGGGCGGGACTAGCGGATGTGGAGCTGTTTTTT.

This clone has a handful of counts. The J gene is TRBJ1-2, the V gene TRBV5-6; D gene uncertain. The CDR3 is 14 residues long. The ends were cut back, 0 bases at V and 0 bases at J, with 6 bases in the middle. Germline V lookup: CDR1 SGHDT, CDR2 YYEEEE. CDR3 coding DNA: TGTGCCAGCAGCTTGGACCGGGCTAACTATGGCTACACCTTC. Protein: CASSLDRANYGYTF.